This TCR beta chain appears in the sequencing data of a study of tumor-infiltrating lymphocytes in localized non-small cell lung cancer. Study conclusions and caveats: No T-cell fraction difference was seen between IM1 and IM2 tumors.

Using immunoSEQ multiplex PCR, the repertoire was profiled, and TCRdb retains in-frame clones only, with some absent. The sample consists of about 23,000 clones, roughly 73% of them appearing once. A note on this clone: Its target is unknown.

V lost 5 bases to trimming and J lost 0 bases, with 11 bases between them. The germline V gene encodes CDR1 MNHEY and CDR2 SVGAGI. This CDR3 contains 15 residues. The chain employs TRBV6-5 and TRBJ1-3; no firm D call. This TCR came from a human donor with non-small cell lung cancer. Sequenced material: lung tumor tissue. CDR3 sequence reads: CASSLNSFSGNTIYF. As DNA, the CDR3 is TGTGCCAGCAGTCTAAACAGCTTCTCTGGAAACACCATATATTTT.